This T cell receptor beta chain originates from a study of blood T cell repertoires in COVID-19. Background on the study: Spain, Italy and the United States supplied samples that represented acute and convalescent COVID-19. PBMCs, B-cell-depleted T cells, or T cells provided the cDNA or gDNA that made up the material.

Under the authors' procedure: Estimated nucleated cell counts came from reference gene primer amplification. Sequencing used immunoSEQ multiplex PCR; TCRdb keeps in-frame clones, though not all of them. D and trimming come from the DNA, and the V and J calls and clone size come from that table. The table has about 240,000 clones, approximately 78% seen once. Germline CDR1 and CDR2: SGHRS and YFSETQ. V lost 5 bases and J 7 bases, leaving 9 bases between the germline ends. This CDR3 region has 12 residues. What was sequenced was peripheral blood. This receptor was obtained from a woman aged 55-69 years with active or convalescent COVID-19. J is TRBJ2-2 and V is TRBV5-1, with D tentatively TRBD2 (6 bases). The CDR3 protein is CASRGGLGELFF. Written as DNA, the CDR3 is TGCGCCAGCAGGGGGGGACTCGGGGAGCTGTTTTTT.